Below are 22 T cell receptor beta chains sequenced from a single sample in a study of chemoradiotherapy in HPV16-positive cancers (dated by TCRdb to between 2021 and 2022). Libraries were prepared through the immunoSEQ multiplex PCR assay. The source is immuneACCESS, and TCRdb retained only in-frame sequences with V and J called. Part of the clones is not carried over; for the studies checked, unresolved V genes explain less than half of this, and the remainder is unexplained. The sample table lists about 20,000 clones, over 85% of them with a count of one. About 2.4% of the sample goes to the ten largest clones. The sample here was blood, taken from a patient who underwent chemoradiotherapy. These receptors were taken from a human donor with HPV-associated anogenital cancer.

J is TRBJ1-2 and V is TRBV18, with D unclear. In germline, CDR1 is KGHSH, CDR2 LQKENI. The V end was cut by 2 bases, the J end by 7 bases, with 14 bases between. The CDR3 contains 14 residues. The CDR3 reads CASSPSGQDRGYTF. In DNA form, the CDR3 reads TGTGCCAGCTCACCATCCGGGCAGGATCGTGGCTACACCTTC.

V usage is TRBV5-4 and J usage is TRBJ2-2; no reliable D call. Trimming shortened V by 3 bases and J by 0 bases, and 6 bases separated the two germline ends. The CDR3 extends over 14 amino acids. From germline, CDR1 is SGHNT and CDR2 YYREEE (reference sequence). CDR3 nucleotide sequence: TGTGCCAGCAGCTCGTTCGCGAACACCGGGGAGCTGTTTTTT. Translated, it gives CASSSFANTGELFF.

The V gene is TRBV7-9, the J gene TRBJ2-3; unclear D gene. V was cut by 5 bases and J by 3 bases, with 15 bases left in between. Germline V CDR1 and CDR2: SEHNR, FQNEAQ (reference sequence). The CDR3 is 15 residues long. The CDR3, as DNA: TGTGCCAGCAGCGACGGGTTAGGGATGACAGATACGCAGTATTTT. It is translated as CASSDGLGMTDTQYF.

J is TRBJ2-2 and V is TRBV29-1; no reliable D call. V dropped 6 bases and J dropped 2 bases, with 4 bases sitting between them. The length of the CDR3 is 11 residues. Germline V gives CDR1 SQVTM, CDR2 ANQGSEA. The CDR3 here is CSVQNTGELFF. CDR3 nucleotides: TGCAGCGTCCAAAACACCGGGGAGCTGTTTTTT.

The chain uses TRBV4-1 and TRBJ1-5; the D is unclear. Germline-derived CDR1 and CDR2 are MGHRA and YSYEKL. Trimming left V 3 bases short and J 6 bases short, with 18 bases between. The length of the CDR3 is 16 residues. The DNA of the CDR3 is TGCGCCAGCAGCCACCCAACGATGGGTCACACTCAGCCCCAGCATTTT. Its protein is CASSHPTMGHTQPQHF.

The chain joins TRBV5-1 to TRBJ1-2; D possibly corresponds to TRBD1 (5 bases). The CDR3 extends over 15 amino acids. Germline values: CDR1 SGHRS, CDR2 YFSETQ. Trimming removed 2 bases from V and 7 bases from J, with 18 bases in between. DNA for the CDR3: TGCGCCAGCAGCTTAACTACCGCAGGGTTCGGTGGCTACACCTTC. Residues: CASSLTTAGFGGYTF.

This clone has a handful of counts. The chain combines TRBV5-1 with TRBJ1-2, with a tentative D call TRBD1 (5 bases). With 2 bases removed from V and 5 bases from J, the gap between germline ends came to 13 bases. Germline lookup yields CDR1 SGHRS and CDR2 YFSETQ. This CDR3 spans 14 amino acids. CDR3 DNA: TGCGCCAGCAGCTTCACCCGGGGGGGTTATGGCTACACCTTC. Its translation is CASSFTRGGYGYTF.

This sequence joins TRBV11-2 and TRBJ1-2; D uncertain. The CDR3 is made up of 13 amino acids. V gave up 1 base and J gave up 1 base, with 4 bases separating them. Germline V lookup: CDR1 SGHAT, CDR2 FQNNGV. CDR3 nucleotides: TGTGCCAGCAGCTTAGGACATAACTATGGCTACACCTTC. This encodes CASSLGHNYGYTF.

The chain recombines TRBV10-3 with TRBJ1-5; weak D call: TRBD1 (5 bases). CDR3 length: 13 amino acids. V gave up 7 bases and J gave up 4 bases, with 11 bases separating them. Germline CDR1 and CDR2: ENHRY and SYGVKD. The CDR3 bases are TGTGCCATCACCGAGGGGAATAATCAGCCCCAGCATTTT. This sequence encodes CAITEGNNQPQHF.

The gene calls are TRBV6-5 and TRBJ2-7; D possibly corresponds to TRBD2 (5 bases). The CDR3 contains 15 residues. CDR1 MNHEY and CDR2 SVGAGI come from the germline V gene. The V end was cut by 2 bases, the J end by 6 bases, with 17 bases between. The CDR3 nucleotides are TGTGCCAGCAGTTACCGAATACCCAGCCGGGGCGAGCAGTACTTC. This codes for CASSYRIPSRGEQYF.

The CDR3 loop is CASSPGQPNEKLFF. CDR3 DNA sequence: TGTGCCAGCAGCCCCGGACAGCCTAATGAAAAACTGTTTTTT. The rearrangement uses TRBV14 and TRBJ1-4; D is perhaps TRBD1 (6 bases). CDR3 length equals 14 residues. Trimming stripped 4 bases from V and 3 bases from J, with 9 bases between. The germline V gene encodes CDR1 SGHDN and CDR2 FVKESK.

This clone was counted a single time. The chain couples TRBV6-5 to TRBJ2-7; weak D call: TRBD1 (7 bases). This CDR3 is built from 14 residues. Germline CDR1 reads MNHEY; CDR2 reads SVGAGI. Trimming stripped 5 bases from V and 7 bases from J, with 18 bases between. Written as DNA, the CDR3 is TGTGCCAGCAGTCCCGACAGGGTGGGAGGAGAGCAGTACTTC. This sequence encodes CASSPDRVGGEQYF.

The chain links TRBV29-1 to TRBJ2-7; D unresolved. The V end was cut by 6 bases, the J end by 6 bases, with 15 bases between. The germline V gene encodes CDR1 SQVTM and CDR2 ANQGSEA. The CDR3 sequence is 12 residues long. The CDR3 DNA reads as TGCAGCGTCCTAAGGTACGGTGGCGAGCAGTACTTC. Protein: CSVLRYGGEQYF.

The chain uses TRBV7-9 and TRBJ1-1; D unresolved. V was cut by 0 bases and J by 2 bases, with 7 bases left in between. The germline V gene encodes CDR1 SEHNR and CDR2 FQNEAQ (reference sequence). There are 14 residues in the CDR3. The CDR3 DNA is TGTGCCAGCAGCTTAGCGAATCCCAACACTGAAGCTTTCTTT. Residues: CASSLANPNTEAFF.

The rearrangement joins TRBV10-3 to TRBJ2-1, with 7 bases aligning to TRBD2. The V gene's germline CDR1 is ENHRY and CDR2 SYGVKD. The trim removed 6 bases at V and 6 bases at J, leaving 11 bases unmatched. This CDR3 spans 15 amino acids. This CDR3 is CAIRGSGARVNEQFF. CDR3 nucleotide sequence: TGTGCCATCAGAGGAAGCGGGGCGCGGGTCAATGAGCAGTTCTTC.

The rearrangement links TRBV27 to TRBJ2-7; 10 bases align to TRBD2. Per the germline V gene, CDR1 is MNHEY and CDR2 is SMNVEV (reference sequence). The CDR3 runs 15 residues. With V trimmed by 4 bases and J by 3 bases, 6 bases remained unmatched. The CDR3 DNA reads TGTGCCAGCAGTTCGGGGACTAGCGACAACTACGAGCAGTACTTC. Protein product: CASSSGTSDNYEQYF.

The CDR3 DNA reads as TGTGCCAGCAGTTTATTCGACCCTTCCTACGAGCAGTACTTC. Protein product: CASSLFDPSYEQYF. The chain combines TRBV28 with TRBJ2-7; no definite D call. V was pared by 1 base and J by 1 base, with 8 bases between. This CDR3 contains 14 residues. Germline V lookup: CDR1 MDHEN, CDR2 SYDVKM.

The rearrangement links TRBV20-1 to TRBJ2-3; D uncertain. Germline CDR1 DFQATT, CDR2 SNEGSKA (reference sequence). The CDR3 extends over 11 amino acids. The V end lost 6 bases, the J end lost 2 bases, and 6 bases lay between the germline ends. CDR3 sequence (DNA): TGCAGTGCCACCTACACAGATACGCAGTATTTT. Residues: CSATYTDTQYF.

This clone is a singleton in its sample. The rearrangement links TRBV2 to TRBJ2-1; 11 nucleotides line up with TRBD2. Trimming took 6 bases from V and 3 from J; bases not matched to a gene: 10. There are 17 residues in the CDR3. Germline V gene lookup returns CDR1 SNHLY and CDR2 FYNNEI. For the CDR3, the DNA is TGTGCCAGCAGCAAACTAGCGGGAGATATCGGCTACAATGAGCAGTTCTTC. This codes for CASSKLAGDIGYNEQFF.

The rearrangement joins TRBV10-2 to TRBJ2-5, with D possibly being TRBD1 or TRBD2 (6 bases each). CDR1 is WSHSY and CDR2 is SAAADI in the germline V gene. The germline V and J ends were trimmed by 5 bases and 5 bases, with 9 bases remaining between them. The CDR3 is made up of 12 amino acids. The CDR3 DNA reads TGCGCCAGCAGTAGGGGGGCGGAGACCCAGTACTTC. Its translation: CASSRGAETQYF.

CDR3 in DNA: TGTGCCAGCAGCCTAACAGGGATTGGAGGCTACACCTTC. Translating gives CASSLTGIGGYTF. V gene TRBV7-9 combines with J gene TRBJ1-2, with D perhaps matching TRBD1 (6 bases). CDR3 size: 13 residues. Germline assignment: CDR1 SEHNR and CDR2 FQNEAQ (reference sequence). With 5 bases removed from V and 8 bases from J, the gap between germline ends came to 15 bases. The full variable domain, in which reference TRBV7-9 and TRBJ1-2 provide the parts outside the CDR3, is DTGVSQNPRHKITKRGQNVTFRCDPISEHNRLYWYRQTLGQGPEFLTYFQNEAQLEKSRLLSDRFSAERPKGSFSTLEIQRTEQGDSAMYLCASSLTGIGGYTFGSGTRLTVV.

The V gene is TRBV19, the J gene TRBJ2-1; TRBD1 agrees at 10 bases. This CDR3 region has 15 residues. Germline CDR1 LNHDA, CDR2 SQIVND (reference sequence). Trimming cost V 6 bases and J 9 bases; bases outside gene matches: 11. The CDR3 is CASRLDRGHGGEQFF. The CDR3 bases are TGTGCCAGTAGGTTAGACAGGGGGCACGGAGGTGAGCAGTTCTTC.